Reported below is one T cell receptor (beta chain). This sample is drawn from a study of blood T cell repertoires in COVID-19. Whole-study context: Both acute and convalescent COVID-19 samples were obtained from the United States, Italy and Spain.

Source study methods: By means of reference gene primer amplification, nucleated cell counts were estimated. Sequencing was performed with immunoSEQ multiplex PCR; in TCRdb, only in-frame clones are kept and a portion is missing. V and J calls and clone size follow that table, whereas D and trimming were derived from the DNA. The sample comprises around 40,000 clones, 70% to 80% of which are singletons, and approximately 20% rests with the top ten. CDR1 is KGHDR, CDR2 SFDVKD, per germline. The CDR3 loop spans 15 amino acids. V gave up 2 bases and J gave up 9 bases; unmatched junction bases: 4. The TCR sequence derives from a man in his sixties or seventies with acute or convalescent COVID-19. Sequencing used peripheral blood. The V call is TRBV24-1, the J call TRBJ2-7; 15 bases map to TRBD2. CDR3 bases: TGTGCCACCAGTGATTCCCAGGGACTAGCGGGAGGGCAGTACTTC. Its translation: CATSDSQGLAGGQYF.